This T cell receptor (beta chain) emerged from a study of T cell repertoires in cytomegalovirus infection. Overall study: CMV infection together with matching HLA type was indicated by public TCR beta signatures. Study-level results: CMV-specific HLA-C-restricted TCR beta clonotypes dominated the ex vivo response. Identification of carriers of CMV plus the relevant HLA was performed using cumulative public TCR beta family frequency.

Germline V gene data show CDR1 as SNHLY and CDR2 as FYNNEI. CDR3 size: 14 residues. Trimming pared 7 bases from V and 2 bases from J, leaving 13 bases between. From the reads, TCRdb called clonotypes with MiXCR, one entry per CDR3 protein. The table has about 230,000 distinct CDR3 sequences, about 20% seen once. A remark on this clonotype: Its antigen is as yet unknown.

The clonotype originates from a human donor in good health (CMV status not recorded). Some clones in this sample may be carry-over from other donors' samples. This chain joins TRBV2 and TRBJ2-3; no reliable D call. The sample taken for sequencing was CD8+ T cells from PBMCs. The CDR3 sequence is CASTSQRSTDTQYF. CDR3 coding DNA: TGTGCCAGCACCAGTCAGAGATCCACAGATACGCAGTATTTT. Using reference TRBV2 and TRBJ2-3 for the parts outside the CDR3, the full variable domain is EPEVTQTPSHQVTQMGQEVILRCVPISNHLYFYWYRQILGQKVEFLVSFYNNEISEKSEIFDDQFSVERPDGSNFTLKIRSTKLEDSAMYFCASTSQRSTDTQYFGPGTRLTVL.